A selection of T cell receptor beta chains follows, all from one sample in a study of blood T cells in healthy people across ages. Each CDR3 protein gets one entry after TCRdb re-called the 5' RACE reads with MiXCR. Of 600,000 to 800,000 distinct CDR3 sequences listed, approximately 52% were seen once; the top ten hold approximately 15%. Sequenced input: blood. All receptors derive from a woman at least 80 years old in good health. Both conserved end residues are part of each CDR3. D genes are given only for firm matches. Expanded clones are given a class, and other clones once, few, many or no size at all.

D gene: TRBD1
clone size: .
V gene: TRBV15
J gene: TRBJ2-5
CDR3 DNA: TGTGCCACCAGCAGGGAAAGACAGGGTTGGGAGACCCAGTACTTC
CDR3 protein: CATSRERQGWETQYF

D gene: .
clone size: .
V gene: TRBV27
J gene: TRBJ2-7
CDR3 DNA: TGTGCCAGCAGAGGCAGGGGGGGACCCTACGAGCAGTACTTC
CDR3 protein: CASRGRGGPYEQYF

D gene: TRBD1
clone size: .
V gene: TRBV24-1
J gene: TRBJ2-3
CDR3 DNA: TGTGCCACCAGTGACACGGGACAGCGCACAGATACGCAGTATTTT
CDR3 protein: CATSDTGQRTDTQYF

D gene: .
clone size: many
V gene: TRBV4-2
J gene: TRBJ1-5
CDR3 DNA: TGTGCCAGCAGCCAAGGTGATCAGCCCCAGCATTTT
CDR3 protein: CASSQGDQPQHF

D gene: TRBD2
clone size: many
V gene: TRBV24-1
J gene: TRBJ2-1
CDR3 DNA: TGTGCCACCAGTGACGGAGCGGGGGCGAATTACAATGAGCAGTTCTTC
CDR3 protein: CATSDGAGANYNEQFF

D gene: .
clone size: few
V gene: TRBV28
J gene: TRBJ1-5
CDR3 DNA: TGTGCCAGCAGTTTATCGGACTATTCGCATTTT
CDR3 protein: CASSLSDYSHF

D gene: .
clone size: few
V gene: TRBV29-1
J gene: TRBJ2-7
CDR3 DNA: TGCAGCATCACGGACAGCCAGGGTTCCGAGCAGTACTTC
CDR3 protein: CSITDSQGSEQYF

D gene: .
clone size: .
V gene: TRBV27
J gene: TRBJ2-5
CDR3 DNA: TGTGCCAGCAGTCCAGGATGGGGGGTCCAAGAGACCCAGTACTTC
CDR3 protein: CASSPGWGVQETQYF

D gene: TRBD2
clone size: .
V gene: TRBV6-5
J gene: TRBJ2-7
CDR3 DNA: TGTGCCAGCATTCCCCGGGGGGGTCTTATCAATGAGCAGTACTTC
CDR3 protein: CASIPRGGLINEQYF

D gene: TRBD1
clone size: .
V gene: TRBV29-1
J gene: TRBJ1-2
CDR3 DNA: TGCAGCGGCGGGTCAGGGGGCCTCTATGGCTACACCTTC
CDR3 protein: CSGGSGGLYGYTF

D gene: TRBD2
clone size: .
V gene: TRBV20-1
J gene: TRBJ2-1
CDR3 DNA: TGCAGTCCGCAGCGGGGGAACAATGAGCAGTTCTTC
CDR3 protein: CSPQRGNNEQFF